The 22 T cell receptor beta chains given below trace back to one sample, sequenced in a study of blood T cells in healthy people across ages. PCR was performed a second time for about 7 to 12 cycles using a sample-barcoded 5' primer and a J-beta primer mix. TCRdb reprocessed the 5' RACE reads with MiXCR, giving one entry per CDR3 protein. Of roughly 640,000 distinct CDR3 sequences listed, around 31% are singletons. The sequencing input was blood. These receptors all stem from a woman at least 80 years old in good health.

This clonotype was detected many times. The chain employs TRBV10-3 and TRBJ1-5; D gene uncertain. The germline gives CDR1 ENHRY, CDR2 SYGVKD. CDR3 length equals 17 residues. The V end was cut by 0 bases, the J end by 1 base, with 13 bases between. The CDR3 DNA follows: TGTGCCATCAGTGAGTCGGAGGGCCTCGGGAGCAATCAGCCCCAGCATTTT. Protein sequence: CAISESEGLGSNQPQHF.

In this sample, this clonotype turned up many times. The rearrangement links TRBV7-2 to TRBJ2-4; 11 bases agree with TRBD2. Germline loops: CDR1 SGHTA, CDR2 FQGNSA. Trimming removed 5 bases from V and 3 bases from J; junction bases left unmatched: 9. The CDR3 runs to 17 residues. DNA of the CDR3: TGTGCCAGCAGCCCAATAGCGGGGGGGCAAGGCAAAAACATTCAGTACTTC. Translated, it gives CASSPIAGGQGKNIQYF. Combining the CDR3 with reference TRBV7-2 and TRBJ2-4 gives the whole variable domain GAGVSQSPSNKVTEKGKDVELRCDPISGHTALYWYRQSLGQGLEFLIYFQGNSAPDKSGLPSDRFSAERTGGSVSTLTIQRTQQEDSAVYLCASSPIAGGQGKNIQYFGAGTRLSVL.

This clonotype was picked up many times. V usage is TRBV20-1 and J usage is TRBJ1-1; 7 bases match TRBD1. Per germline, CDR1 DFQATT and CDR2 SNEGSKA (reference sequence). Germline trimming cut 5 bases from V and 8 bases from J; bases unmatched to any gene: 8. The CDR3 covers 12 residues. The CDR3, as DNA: TGCAGTGCTGTTGGGACAGCCCCCGAAGCTTTCTTT. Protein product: CSAVGTAPEAFF.

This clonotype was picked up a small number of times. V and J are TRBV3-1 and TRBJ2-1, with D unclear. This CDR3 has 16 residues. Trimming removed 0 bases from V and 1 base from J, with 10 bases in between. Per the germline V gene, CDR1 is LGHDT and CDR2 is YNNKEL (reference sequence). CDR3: CASSQDSAGSYNEQFF. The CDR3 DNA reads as TGTGCCAGCAGCCAAGATTCAGCCGGTTCCTACAATGAGCAGTTCTTC.

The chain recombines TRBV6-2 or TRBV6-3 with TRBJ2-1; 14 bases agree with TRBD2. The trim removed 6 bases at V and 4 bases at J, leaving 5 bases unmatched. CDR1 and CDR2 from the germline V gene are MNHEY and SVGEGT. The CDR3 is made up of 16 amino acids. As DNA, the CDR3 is TGTGCCAGCAGAGGGACTAGCGGGGGCCGATACAATGAGCAGTTCTTC. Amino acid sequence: CASRGTSGGRYNEQFF.

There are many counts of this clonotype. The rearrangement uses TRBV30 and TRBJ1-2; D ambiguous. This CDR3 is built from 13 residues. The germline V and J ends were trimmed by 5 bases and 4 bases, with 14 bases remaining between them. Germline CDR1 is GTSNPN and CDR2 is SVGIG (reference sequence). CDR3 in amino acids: CAWESWGGYGYTF. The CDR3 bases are TGTGCCTGGGAGAGTTGGGGAGGCTATGGCTACACCTTC.

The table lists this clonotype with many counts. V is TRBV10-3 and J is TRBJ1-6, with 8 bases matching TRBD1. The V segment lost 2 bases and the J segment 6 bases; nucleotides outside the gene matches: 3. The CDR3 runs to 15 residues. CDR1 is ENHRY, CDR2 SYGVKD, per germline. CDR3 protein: CAISEMDRVNSPLHF. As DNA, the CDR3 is TGTGCCATCAGTGAGATGGACAGGGTTAATTCACCCCTCCACTTT.

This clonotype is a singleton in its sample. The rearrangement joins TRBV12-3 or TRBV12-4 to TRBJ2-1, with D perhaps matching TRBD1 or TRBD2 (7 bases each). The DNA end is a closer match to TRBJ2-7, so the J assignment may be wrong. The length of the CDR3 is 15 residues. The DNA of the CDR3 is TGTGCCAGCAAACCAGGGGGGGGCCGCTACAATGAGCAGTACTTC. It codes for CASKPGGGRYNEQYF.

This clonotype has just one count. The CDR3 region has the DNA TGCAGTGCTAGAGATCCCACAGGGGGCGAAGCTGGCTACACCTTC. As protein: CSARDPTGGEAGYTF. The chain links TRBV20-1 to TRBJ1-2; the match to TRBD1 covers 9 bases. CDR1 and CDR2 from the germline V gene are DFQATT and SNEGSKA (reference sequence). V trimming: 0 bases; J trimming: 7 bases; junction bases outside the gene matches: 9. This CDR3 region has 15 residues.

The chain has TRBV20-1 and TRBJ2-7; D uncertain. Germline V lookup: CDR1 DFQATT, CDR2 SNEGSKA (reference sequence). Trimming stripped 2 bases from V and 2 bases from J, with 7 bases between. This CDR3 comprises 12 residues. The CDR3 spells CSARNGPYEQYF. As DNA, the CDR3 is TGCAGTGCTAGAAACGGGCCCTACGAGCAGTACTTC.

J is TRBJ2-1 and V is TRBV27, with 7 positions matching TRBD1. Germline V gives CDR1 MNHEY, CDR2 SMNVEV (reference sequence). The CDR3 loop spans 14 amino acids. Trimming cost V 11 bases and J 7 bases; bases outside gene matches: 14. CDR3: CASQSTGWENEQFF. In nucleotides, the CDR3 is TGTGCCTCTCAATCGACAGGGTGGGAAAATGAGCAGTTCTTC.

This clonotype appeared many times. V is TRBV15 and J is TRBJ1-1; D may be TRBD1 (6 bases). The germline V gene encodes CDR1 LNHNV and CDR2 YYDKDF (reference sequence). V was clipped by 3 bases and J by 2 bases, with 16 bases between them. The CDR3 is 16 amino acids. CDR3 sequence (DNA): TGTGCCACCAGCAGCCCCACGGGGGGCCAAAACACTGAAGCTTTCTTT. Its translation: CATSSPTGGQNTEAFF.

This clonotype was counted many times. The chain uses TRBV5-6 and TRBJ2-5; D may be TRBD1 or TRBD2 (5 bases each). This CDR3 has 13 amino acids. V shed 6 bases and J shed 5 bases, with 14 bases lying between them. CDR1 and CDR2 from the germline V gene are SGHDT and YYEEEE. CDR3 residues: CASTLGTRETQYF. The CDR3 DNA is TGTGCCAGCACCCTAGGGACGAGGGAGACCCAGTACTTC.

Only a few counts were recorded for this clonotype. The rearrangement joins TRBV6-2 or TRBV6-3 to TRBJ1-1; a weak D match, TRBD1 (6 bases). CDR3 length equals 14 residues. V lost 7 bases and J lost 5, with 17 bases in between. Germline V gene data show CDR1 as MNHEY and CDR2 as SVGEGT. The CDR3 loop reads CASKMAGGNTEAFF. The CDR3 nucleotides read TGTGCCAGCAAGATGGCGGGGGGCAATACTGAAGCTTTCTTT.

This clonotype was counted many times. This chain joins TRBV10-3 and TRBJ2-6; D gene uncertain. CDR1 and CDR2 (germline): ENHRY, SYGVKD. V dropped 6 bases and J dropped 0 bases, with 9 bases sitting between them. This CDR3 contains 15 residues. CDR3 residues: CAISANPSGANVLTF. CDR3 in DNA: TGTGCCATCAGCGCGAATCCCTCTGGGGCCAACGTCCTGACTTTC.

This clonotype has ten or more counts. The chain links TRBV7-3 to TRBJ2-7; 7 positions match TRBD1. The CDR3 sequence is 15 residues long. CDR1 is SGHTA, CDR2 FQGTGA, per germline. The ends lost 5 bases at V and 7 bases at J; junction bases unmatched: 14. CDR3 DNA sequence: TGTGCCAGCAGCCTAAAACCCGACAGGGTGGGGGAGCAGTACTTC. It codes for CASSLKPDRVGEQYF.

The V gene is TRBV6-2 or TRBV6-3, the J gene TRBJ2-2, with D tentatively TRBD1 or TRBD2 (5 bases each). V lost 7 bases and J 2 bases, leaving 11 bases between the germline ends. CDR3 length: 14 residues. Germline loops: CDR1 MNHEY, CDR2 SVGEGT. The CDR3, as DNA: TGTGCCAGCATAGGGACGGGCAACACCGGGGAGCTGTTTTTT. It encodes CASIGTGNTGELFF.

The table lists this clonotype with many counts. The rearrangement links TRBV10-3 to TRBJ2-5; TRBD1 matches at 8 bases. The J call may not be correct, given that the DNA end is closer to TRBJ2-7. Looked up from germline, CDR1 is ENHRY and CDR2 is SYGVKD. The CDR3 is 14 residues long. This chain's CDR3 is CAISAMDREHEQYF. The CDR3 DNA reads TGTGCCATCAGTGCGATGGACAGGGAACACGAGCAGTACTTC.

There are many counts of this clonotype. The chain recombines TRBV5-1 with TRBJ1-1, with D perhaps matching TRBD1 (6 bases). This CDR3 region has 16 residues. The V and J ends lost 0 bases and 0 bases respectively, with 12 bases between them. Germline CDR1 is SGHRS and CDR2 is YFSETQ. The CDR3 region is CASSLEWSGVNTEAFF. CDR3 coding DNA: TGCGCCAGCAGCTTGGAATGGTCAGGGGTGAACACTGAAGCTTTCTTT.

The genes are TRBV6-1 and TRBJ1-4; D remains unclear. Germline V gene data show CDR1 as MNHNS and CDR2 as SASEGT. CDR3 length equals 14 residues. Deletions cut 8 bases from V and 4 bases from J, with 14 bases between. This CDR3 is CASGFGRNNEKLFF. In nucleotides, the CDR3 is TGTGCCAGCGGGTTCGGGAGGAATAATGAAAAACTGTTTTTT.

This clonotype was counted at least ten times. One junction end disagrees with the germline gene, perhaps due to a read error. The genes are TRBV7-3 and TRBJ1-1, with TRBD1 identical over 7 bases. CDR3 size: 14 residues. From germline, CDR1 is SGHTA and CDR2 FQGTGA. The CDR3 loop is CASSLKGAGTEAFF. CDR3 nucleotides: TGTGCCAGCAGTTTAAAGGGGGCAGGGACTGAAGCTTTCTTT.

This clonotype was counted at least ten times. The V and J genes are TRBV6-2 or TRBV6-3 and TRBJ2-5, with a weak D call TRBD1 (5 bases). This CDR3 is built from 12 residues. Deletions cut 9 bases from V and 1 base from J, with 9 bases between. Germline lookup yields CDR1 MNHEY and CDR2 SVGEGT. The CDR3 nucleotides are TGTGCCAGTACAGGTTTCCAAGAGACCCAGTACTTC. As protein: CASTGFQETQYF.